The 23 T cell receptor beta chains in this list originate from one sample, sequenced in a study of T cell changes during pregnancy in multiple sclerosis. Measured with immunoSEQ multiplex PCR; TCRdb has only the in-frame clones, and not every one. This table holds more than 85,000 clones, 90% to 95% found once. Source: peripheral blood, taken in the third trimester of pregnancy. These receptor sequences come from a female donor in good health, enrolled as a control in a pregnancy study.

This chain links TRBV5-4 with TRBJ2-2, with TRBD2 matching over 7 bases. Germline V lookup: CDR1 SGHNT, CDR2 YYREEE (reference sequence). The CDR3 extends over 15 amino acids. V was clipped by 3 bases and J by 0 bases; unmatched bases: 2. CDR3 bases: TGTGCCAGCAGCTCGGGAGGACCGAACACCGGGGAGCTGTTTTTT. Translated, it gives CASSSGGPNTGELFF.

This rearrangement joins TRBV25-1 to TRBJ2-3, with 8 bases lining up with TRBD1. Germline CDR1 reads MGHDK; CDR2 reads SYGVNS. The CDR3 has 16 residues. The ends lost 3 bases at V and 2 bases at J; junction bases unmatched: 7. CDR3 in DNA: TGTGCCAGCAGTGATGGACAGGGAGGTAACACAGATACGCAGTATTTT. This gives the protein CASSDGQGGNTDTQYF.

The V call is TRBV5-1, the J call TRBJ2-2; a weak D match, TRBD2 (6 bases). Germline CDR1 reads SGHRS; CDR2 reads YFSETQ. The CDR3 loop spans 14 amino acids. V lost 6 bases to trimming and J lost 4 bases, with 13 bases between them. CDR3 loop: CASKTAGGTGELFF. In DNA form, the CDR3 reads TGCGCCAGCAAAACAGCCGGGGGCACCGGGGAGCTGTTTTTT.

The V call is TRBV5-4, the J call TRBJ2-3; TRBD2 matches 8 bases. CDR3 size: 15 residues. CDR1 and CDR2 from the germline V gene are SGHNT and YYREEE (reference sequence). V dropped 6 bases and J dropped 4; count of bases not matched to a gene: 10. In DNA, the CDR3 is TGTGCCAGCAACGTCGGGGGGGGAAACCCAGATACGCAGTATTTT. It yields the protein CASNVGGGNPDTQYF.

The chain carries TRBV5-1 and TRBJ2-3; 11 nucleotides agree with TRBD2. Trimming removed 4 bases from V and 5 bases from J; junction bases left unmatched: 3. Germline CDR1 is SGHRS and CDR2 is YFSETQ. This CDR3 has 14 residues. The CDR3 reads CASSLGTSGDTQYF. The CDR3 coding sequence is TGCGCCAGCAGCCTCGGGACTAGCGGAGATACGCAGTATTTT.

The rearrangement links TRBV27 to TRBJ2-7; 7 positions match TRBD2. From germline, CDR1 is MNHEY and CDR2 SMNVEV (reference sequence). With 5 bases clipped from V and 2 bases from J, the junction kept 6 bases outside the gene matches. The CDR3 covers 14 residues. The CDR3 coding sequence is TGTGCCAGCAGTCCCGGACTAGGTGCCTACGAGCAGTACTTC. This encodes CASSPGLGAYEQYF.

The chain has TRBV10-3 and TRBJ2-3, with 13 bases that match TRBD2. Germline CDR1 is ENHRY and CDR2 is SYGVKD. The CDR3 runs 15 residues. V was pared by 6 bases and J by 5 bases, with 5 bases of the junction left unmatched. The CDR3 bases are TGTGCCATCAGCCTACTAGCGGGAGGGGGAGATACGCAGTATTTT. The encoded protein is CAISLLAGGGDTQYF.

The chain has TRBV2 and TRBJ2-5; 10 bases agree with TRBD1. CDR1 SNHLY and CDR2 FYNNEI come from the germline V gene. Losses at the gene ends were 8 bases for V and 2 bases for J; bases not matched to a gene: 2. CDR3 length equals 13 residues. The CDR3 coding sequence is TGTGCCAGCCGGGACAGGGGACAAGAGACCCAGTACTTC. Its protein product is CASRDRGQETQYF.

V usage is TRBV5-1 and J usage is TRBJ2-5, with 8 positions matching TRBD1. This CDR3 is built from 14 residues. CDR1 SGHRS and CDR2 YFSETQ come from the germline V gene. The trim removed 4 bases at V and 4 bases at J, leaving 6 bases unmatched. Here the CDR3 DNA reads TGCGCCAGCAGCCCGAGCGGACAGGGAGAGACCCAGTACTTC. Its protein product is CASSPSGQGETQYF.

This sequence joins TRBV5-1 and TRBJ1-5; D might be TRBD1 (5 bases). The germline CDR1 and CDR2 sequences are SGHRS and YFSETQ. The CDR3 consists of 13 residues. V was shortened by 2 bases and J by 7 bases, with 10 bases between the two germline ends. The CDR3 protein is CASSFGGGQPQHF. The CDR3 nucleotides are TGCGCCAGCAGCTTCGGGGGGGGACAGCCCCAGCATTTT.

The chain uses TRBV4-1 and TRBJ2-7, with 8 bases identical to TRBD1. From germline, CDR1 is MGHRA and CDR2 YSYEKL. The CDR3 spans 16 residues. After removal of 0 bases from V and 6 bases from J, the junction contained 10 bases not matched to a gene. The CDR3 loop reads CASSQERAGGNGEQYF. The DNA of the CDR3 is TGCGCCAGCAGCCAAGAACGGGCAGGGGGCAACGGCGAGCAGTACTTC.

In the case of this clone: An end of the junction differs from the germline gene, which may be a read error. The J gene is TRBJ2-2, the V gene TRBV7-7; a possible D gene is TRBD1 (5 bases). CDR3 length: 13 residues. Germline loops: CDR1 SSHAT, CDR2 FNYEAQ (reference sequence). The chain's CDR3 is CASSSTGSGELFF. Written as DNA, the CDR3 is TGTGCTAGCAGCTCCACAGGATCCGGGGAGCTGTTTTTT.

CDR3 sequence reads: CSARQGYEQYF. The CDR3 region has the DNA TGCAGTGCTAGGCAGGGCTACGAGCAGTACTTC. The J gene is TRBJ2-7, the V gene TRBV20-1; TRBD1 might be the D (5 bases). The CDR3 has 11 amino acids. Trimming removed 3 bases at V and 3 bases at J, with 6 bases between. Germline CDR1 DFQATT, CDR2 SNEGSKA (reference sequence).

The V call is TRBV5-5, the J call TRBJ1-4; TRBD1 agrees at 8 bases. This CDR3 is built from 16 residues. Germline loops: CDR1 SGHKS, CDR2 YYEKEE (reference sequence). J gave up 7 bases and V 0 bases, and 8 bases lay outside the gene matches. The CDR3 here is CASSLAHGTGSEKLFF. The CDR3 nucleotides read TGTGCCAGCAGCTTGGCCCACGGGACAGGTTCTGAAAAACTGTTTTTT. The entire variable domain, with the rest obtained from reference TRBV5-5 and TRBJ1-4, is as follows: DAGVTQSPTHLIKTRGQQVTLRCSPISGHKSVSWYQQVLGQGPQFIFQYYEKEERGRGNFPDRFSARQFPNYSSELNVNALLLGDSALYLCASSLAHGTGSEKLFFGSGTQLSVL.

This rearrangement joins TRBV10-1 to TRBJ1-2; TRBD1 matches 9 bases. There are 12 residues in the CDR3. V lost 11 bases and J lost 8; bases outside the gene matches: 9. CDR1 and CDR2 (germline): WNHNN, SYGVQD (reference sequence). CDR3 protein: CAGDRDSGGYTF. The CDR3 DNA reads TGCGCCGGGGACAGGGACAGTGGAGGCTACACCTTC.

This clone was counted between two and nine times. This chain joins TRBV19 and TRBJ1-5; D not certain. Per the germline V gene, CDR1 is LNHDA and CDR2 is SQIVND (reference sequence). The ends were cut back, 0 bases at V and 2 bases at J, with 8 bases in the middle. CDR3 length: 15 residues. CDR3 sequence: CASSIEARGNQPQHF. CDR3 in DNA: TGTGCCAGTAGTATAGAAGCGAGAGGCAATCAGCCCCAGCATTTT.

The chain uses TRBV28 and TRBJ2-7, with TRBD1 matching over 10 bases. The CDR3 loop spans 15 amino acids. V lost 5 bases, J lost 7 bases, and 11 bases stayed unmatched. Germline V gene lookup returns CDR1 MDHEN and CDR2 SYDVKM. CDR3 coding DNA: TGTGCCAGCAGTACCCCCGGGACAGGGGTTAGAGAGCAGTACTTC. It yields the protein CASSTPGTGVREQYF.

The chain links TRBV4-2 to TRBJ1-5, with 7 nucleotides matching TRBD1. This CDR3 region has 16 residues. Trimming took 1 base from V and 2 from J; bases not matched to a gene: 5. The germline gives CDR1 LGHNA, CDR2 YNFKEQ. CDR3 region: CASSQGRGQGNQPQHF. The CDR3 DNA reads TGTGCCAGCAGCCAAGGAAGGGGGCAAGGCAATCAGCCCCAGCATTTT.

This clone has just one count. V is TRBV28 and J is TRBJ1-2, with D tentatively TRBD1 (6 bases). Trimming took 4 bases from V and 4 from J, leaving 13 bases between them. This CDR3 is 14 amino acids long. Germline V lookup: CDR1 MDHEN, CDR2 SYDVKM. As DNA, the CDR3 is TGTGCCAGCAGTTCCCCACAGGGAGTCTATGGCTACACCTTC. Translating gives CASSSPQGVYGYTF.

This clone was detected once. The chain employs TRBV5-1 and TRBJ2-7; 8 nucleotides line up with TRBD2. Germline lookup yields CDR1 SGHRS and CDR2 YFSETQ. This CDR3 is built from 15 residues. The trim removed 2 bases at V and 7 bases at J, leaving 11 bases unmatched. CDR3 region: CASSFTGGVPEEQYF. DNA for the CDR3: TGCGCCAGCAGCTTCACCGGGGGGGTCCCTGAGGAGCAGTACTTC.

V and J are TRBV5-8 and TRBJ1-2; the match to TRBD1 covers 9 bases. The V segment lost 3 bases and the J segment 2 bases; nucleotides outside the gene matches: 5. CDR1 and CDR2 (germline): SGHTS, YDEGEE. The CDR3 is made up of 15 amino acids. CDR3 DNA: TGTGCCAGCAGCTACCCCGGGACAGGGAACTATGGCTACACCTTC. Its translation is CASSYPGTGNYGYTF.

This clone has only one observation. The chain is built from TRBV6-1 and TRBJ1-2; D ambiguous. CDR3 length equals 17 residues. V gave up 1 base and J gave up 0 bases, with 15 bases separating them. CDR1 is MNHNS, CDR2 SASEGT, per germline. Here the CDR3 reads CASSEELSPPSNYGYTF. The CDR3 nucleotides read TGTGCCAGCAGTGAAGAGCTAAGCCCCCCCTCTAACTATGGCTACACCTTC.

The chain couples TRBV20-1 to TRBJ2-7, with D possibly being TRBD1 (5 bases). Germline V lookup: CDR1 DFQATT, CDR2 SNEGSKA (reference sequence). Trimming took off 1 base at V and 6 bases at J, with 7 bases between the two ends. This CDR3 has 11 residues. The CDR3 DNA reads TGCAGTGCTAGAGCAGGGTCCGAGCAGTACTTC. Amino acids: CSARAGSEQYF.